This T cell receptor beta chain was sequenced during a study of T cell responses to AZD1222 COVID-19 vaccine. General study findings and limits: Of spike-specific TCRs, nearly half reportedly target regions left unmutated in variants. After two AZD1222 doses, spike-specific TCR breadth and depth rose versus day 0.

Notes on this clone: The antigen is unknown.

The CDR3 consists of 15 residues. Trimming cost V 1 base and J 4 bases; bases outside gene matches: 6. Germline V gene lookup returns CDR1 SGHAT and CDR2 FQNNGV. Method: immunoSEQ multiplex PCR; TCRdb's copy keeps in-frame clones and lacks some. The sample consists of approximately 130,000 clones, 84% of them appearing once. V usage is TRBV11-2 and J usage is TRBJ1-1; 7 bases map to TRBD1. The clonotype comes from an adult who received the AZD1222 COVID-19 vaccine. Sample: peripheral blood, taken 28 days after the second AZD1222 dose. Here the CDR3 DNA reads TGTGCCAGCAGCTTAGCCGGCAGGGGGGGCACTGAAGCTTTCTTT. Its protein product is CASSLAGRGGTEAFF.